The clone carrying this TCR beta chain was observed many times. The antigen is not known. The data belong to a study of T cells in Graves' hyperthyroidism and ophthalmopathy. Study conclusions and caveats: Blood also contained most expanded thyroid clonotypes above 0.001.

The TCR beta CDR3 regions underwent amplification using RNA transcripts as the source. The HTBI primer set served for first-round RT-PCR of the TCR CDR3. One entry per CDR3 protein, called by TCRdb with MiXCR from the multiplex PCR reads. The table includes about 46,000 distinct CDR3 sequences, 49% detected once. This CDR3 comprises 17 residues. The V end lost 0 bases, the J end lost 2 bases, and 18 bases lay between the germline ends. The V gene's germline CDR1 is DFQATT and CDR2 SNEGSKA (reference sequence). Patients were aged 18 to 65, had disease duration under 2 months, and had newly diagnosed hyperthyroidism. Lactation, pregnancy, other autoimmune disease or uncontrolled infection led to exclusion of patients.

The clonotype was recovered from a woman aged 50 to 60 with Graves' hyperthyroidism. V usage is TRBV20-1 and J usage is TRBJ2-3; D uncertain. Material: peripheral blood or thyroid tissue (not recorded which). CDR3 amino acids: CSARDRVSSLVTDTQYF. The CDR3 nucleotides are TGCAGTGCTAGAGATCGAGTGTCGTCCTTGGTCACAGATACGCAGTATTTT.